The 21 T cell receptor beta chains below all came from one sample that was sequenced in a study of T cells after yellow fever vaccination (dated by TCRdb to the late 2010s). Library preparation used 5' RACE. Sequencing used an Illumina HiSeq 2500. In-frame beta chains were kept once TCRdb had trimmed the public reads at Q25 with fastp and called clones with MiXCR. Rows with a matching CDR3 protein are joined into one entry that keeps the most common DNA and genes. In this sample the table shows more than 250,000 distinct CDR3 sequences, around 7.3% of which occur a single time. Jointly, the top ten make up over 15% of the sample. The treatment or condition label of this sample denotes: live attenuated yellow fever vaccine strain. The input for sequencing was PBMCs, taken roughly 47 days after the first yellow fever vaccination. These receptors originate from a man aged 18 to 29 who received the YFV17D yellow fever vaccine.

The rearrangement uses TRBV11-2 and TRBJ2-7; the D is unclear. With 0 bases removed from V and 2 bases from J, the gap between germline ends came to 14 bases. From germline, CDR1 is SGHAT and CDR2 FQNNGV. The CDR3 covers 16 residues. The CDR3 bases are TGTGCCAGCAGCTTAGATATCGGCCTCGGTACCTACGAGCAGTACGTC. Translating gives CASSLDIGLGTYEQYV.

This clonotype showed up many times. The CDR3 bases are TGTGCCAGCAGCTTAGGCGGGGGGGTAGGAGATACGCAGTATTTT. This translates into CASSLGGGVGDTQYF. This chain uses TRBV7-2 with TRBJ2-3; 9 positions match TRBD2. Trimming removed 1 base from V and 5 bases from J; junction bases left unmatched: 4. Per the germline V gene, CDR1 is SGHTA and CDR2 is FQGNSA. This CDR3 has 15 residues.

This clonotype was recorded a few times. The genes are TRBV5-1 and TRBJ1-1, with D uncertain. The CDR3 is made up of 12 amino acids. Germline V CDR1 and CDR2: SGHRS, YFSETQ. The V end was cut by 6 bases, the J end by 7 bases, with 13 bases between. The CDR3 is CASKASGREAFF. CDR3 coding DNA: TGCGCCAGCAAAGCTAGTGGGCGTGAAGCTTTCTTT.

This clonotype was seen a handful of times. This chain connects TRBV10-3 to TRBJ2-6; D is perhaps TRBD2 (6 bases). Trimming took off 7 bases at V and 0 bases at J, with 13 bases between the two ends. The CDR3 spans 16 residues. Germline CDR1 reads ENHRY; CDR2 reads SYGVKD. The CDR3 reads CAINPGESSGANVLTF. The CDR3 DNA is TGTGCCATCAATCCGGGAGAGAGCTCTGGGGCCAACGTCCTGACTTTC.

This clonotype was detected many times. The chain recombines TRBV3-1 with TRBJ2-1, with 14 bases aligning to TRBD2. Germline assignment: CDR1 LGHDT and CDR2 YNNKEL (reference sequence). This CDR3 has 15 amino acids. With V trimmed by 3 bases and J by 10 bases, 5 bases remained unmatched. The CDR3 bases are TGTGCCAGCAGCCAGACTAGCGGGGGGGCTCGGGAGCAGTTCTTC. It yields the protein CASSQTSGGAREQFF.

The CDR3 coding sequence is TGTGCCAGCTCCCATTCAGCTAACTTAGCGGGGGTTTACGGTGAGCAGTTCTTC. Protein product: CASSHSANLAGVYGEQFF. The chain is built from TRBV3-1 and TRBJ2-1; 9 bases match TRBD2. This CDR3 has 18 residues. Germline V CDR1 and CDR2: LGHDT, YNNKEL (reference sequence). Germline trimming cut 8 bases from V and 9 bases from J; bases unmatched to any gene: 23.

This clonotype was detected a few times. The chain has TRBV5-4 and TRBJ1-2; D call uncertain. Germline V gives CDR1 SGHNT, CDR2 YYREEE (reference sequence). Trimming took off 4 bases at V and 1 base at J, with 8 bases between the two ends. The CDR3 loop spans 13 amino acids. The CDR3 sequence is CASSLTLNYGYTF. The CDR3 bases are TGTGCCAGCAGCCTGACGCTTAACTATGGCTACACCTTC.

V gene TRBV5-1 combines with J gene TRBJ1-2; 7 bases are shared with TRBD1. This CDR3 comprises 12 residues. From germline, CDR1 is SGHRS and CDR2 YFSETQ. Germline trimming cut 2 bases from V and 13 bases from J; bases unmatched to any gene: 8. The CDR3 reads CASSFGQVGGTF. Written as DNA, the CDR3 is TGCGCCAGCAGCTTCGGACAGGTCGGGGGCACCTTC.

This clonotype was observed many times. This sequence joins TRBV7-2 and TRBJ2-3; D perhaps matches TRBD1 (6 bases). With 5 bases removed from V and 1 base from J, the gap between germline ends came to 13 bases. This CDR3 contains 15 residues. Germline loops: CDR1 SGHTA, CDR2 FQGNSA. CDR3 in amino acids: CASSLNRVGTDTQYF. As DNA, the CDR3 is TGTGCCAGCAGCCTAAACAGGGTTGGCACAGATACGCAGTATTTT.

Note on this clonotype: Its ends do not fully match the called genes, so a read error is possible. This sequence joins TRBV7-2 and TRBJ1-2; the D is unclear. Germline-derived CDR1 and CDR2 are SGHTA and FQGNSA. The CDR3 is made up of 13 amino acids. CDR3 protein: CASSSLWGEGYTF. The CDR3 nucleotides read TGTGCCAGCAGCTCTCTATGGGGAGAAGGCTACACTTTC. Full variable domain (missing parts from reference TRBV7-2 and TRBJ1-2): GAGVSQSPSNKVTEKGKDVELRCDPISGHTALYWYRQSLGQGLEFLIYFQGNSAPDKSGLPSDRFSAERTGGSVSTLTIQRTQQEDSAVYLCASSSLWGEGYTFGSGTRLTVV.

This clonotype was observed a few times. V usage is TRBV29-1 and J usage is TRBJ2-3; 8 bases align to TRBD2. This CDR3 has 18 residues. The ends lost 7 bases at V and 3 bases at J; junction bases unmatched: 21. Germline CDR1 is SQVTM and CDR2 is ANQGSEA. This CDR3 is CSGRGLGSGGLRTDTQYF. CDR3 DNA: TGCAGCGGCCGGGGCCTCGGGAGCGGGGGTCTTCGGACAGATACGCAGTATTTT.

This clonotype was seen ten or more times. The chain links TRBV20-1 to TRBJ2-5; 8 bases are a match to TRBD1. Trimming cost V 3 bases and J 2 bases; bases outside gene matches: 2. Germline assignment: CDR1 DFQATT and CDR2 SNEGSKA (reference sequence). The CDR3 extends over 13 amino acids. CDR3 DNA sequence: TGCAGTGCTAGGGGACAGGATCAAGAGACCCAGTACTTC. It encodes CSARGQDQETQYF.

The chain combines TRBV20-1 with TRBJ2-4; 7 bases are shared with TRBD1. The CDR3 sequence is 17 residues long. After removal of 1 base from V and 3 bases from J, the junction contained 12 bases not matched to a gene. The germline V gene has CDR1 DFQATT and CDR2 SNEGSKA (reference sequence). The CDR3 DNA follows: TGCAGTGCTAGAGGGTCCGACAGGGAAGGAGTCAAAAACATTCAGTACTTC. Translation gives CSARGSDREGVKNIQYF.

The sample holds many counts of this clonotype. The chain links TRBV4-2 to TRBJ2-1; the D gene could be TRBD1 or TRBD2 (5 bases each). The CDR3 covers 15 residues. Germline lookup yields CDR1 LGHNA and CDR2 YNFKEQ. V lost 3 bases and J 9 bases, leaving 18 bases between the germline ends. The CDR3 reads CASSHEGMFRAEQFF. The DNA for the CDR3 is TGTGCCAGCAGCCACGAGGGGATGTTTAGGGCTGAGCAGTTCTTC.

V and J are TRBV15 and TRBJ2-5; the match to TRBD2 covers 12 bases. This CDR3 is 16 amino acids long. Germline V gives CDR1 LNHNV, CDR2 YYDKDF (reference sequence). Trimming removed 1 base from V and 1 base from J; junction bases left unmatched: 1. The CDR3 DNA follows: TGTGCCACCAGCAGAGGACTAGCGGGGGCCCAAGAGACCCAGTACTTC. This gives the protein CATSRGLAGAQETQYF.

This clonotype appeared a few times. This chain uses TRBV6-2 or TRBV6-3 with TRBJ2-7; 8 bases are a match to TRBD1. This CDR3 contains 13 residues. With 6 bases clipped from V and 6 bases from J, the junction kept 7 bases outside the gene matches. Germline values: CDR1 MNHEY, CDR2 SVGEGT. This chain's CDR3 is CASSSDRGGEQYV. DNA for the CDR3: TGTGCCAGCAGCTCAGACAGGGGAGGCGAGCAGTACGTC.

This clonotype was seen more than once but under ten times. The genes are TRBV20-1 and TRBJ2-5; D possibly matches TRBD1 or TRBD2 (5 bases each). The length of the CDR3 is 13 residues. V dropped 3 bases and J dropped 7 bases, with 15 bases sitting between them. Looked up from germline, CDR1 is DFQATT and CDR2 is SNEGSKA (reference sequence). The CDR3 DNA reads TGCAGTGCTAGCGGGGACGCTATGCTGACCCAGTACTTC. This gives the protein CSASGDAMLTQYF.

The CDR3 coding sequence is TGTGCCAGCAGCCCGGGACAGAGAGGCAACACCATATATTTT. It encodes CASSPGQRGNTIYF. The chain combines TRBV7-2 with TRBJ1-3; TRBD1 matches 7 bases. The CDR3 has 14 amino acids. Trimming took 5 bases from V and 7 from J; bases not matched to a gene: 8. Germline V gene sequence: CDR1 SGHTA, CDR2 FQGNSA.

This clonotype was detected ten times or more. The J gene is TRBJ2-7, the V gene TRBV12-3 or TRBV12-4; 11 bases map to TRBD1. The CDR3 is 15 amino acids. Losses at the gene ends were 2 bases for V and 4 bases for J; bases not matched to a gene: 4. The DNA of the CDR3 is TGTGCCAGCAGTTTAAGGACAGGGGGCATGTACGAGCAGTACTTC. It is translated as CASSLRTGGMYEQYF.

This clonotype was counted a few times. The rearrangement uses TRBV19 and TRBJ2-1; the D call may be TRBD1 or TRBD2 (5 bases each). In germline, CDR1 is LNHDA, CDR2 SQIVND (reference sequence). The CDR3 consists of 14 residues. V shed 5 bases and J shed 5 bases, with 13 bases lying between them. This CDR3 is CASSGLETDNEQFF. Here the CDR3 DNA reads TGTGCCAGTAGTGGACTGGAGACAGACAATGAGCAGTTCTTC.

This clonotype was observed a single time. The V and J genes are TRBV4-3 and TRBJ2-7; TRBD2 is a possible D gene (5 bases). Germline values: CDR1 LGHNA, CDR2 YSLEER. The V end lost 1 base, the J end lost 2 bases, and 6 bases lay between the germline ends. The CDR3 contains 13 residues. The CDR3 nucleotides read TGCGCCAGCAGCCAAGGGGGAGCCTACGAGCAGTACTTC. Amino acids: CASSQGGAYEQYF.